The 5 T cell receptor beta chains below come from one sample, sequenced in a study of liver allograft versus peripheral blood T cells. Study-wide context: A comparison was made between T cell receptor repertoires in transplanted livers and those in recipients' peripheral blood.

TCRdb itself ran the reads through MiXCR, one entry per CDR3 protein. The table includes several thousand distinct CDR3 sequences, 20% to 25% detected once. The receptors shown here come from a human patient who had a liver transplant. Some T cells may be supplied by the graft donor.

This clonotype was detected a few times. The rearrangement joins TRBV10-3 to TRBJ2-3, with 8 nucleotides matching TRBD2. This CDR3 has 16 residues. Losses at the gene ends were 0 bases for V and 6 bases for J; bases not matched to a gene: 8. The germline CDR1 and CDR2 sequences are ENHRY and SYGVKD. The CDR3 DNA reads TGTGCCATCAGTGAGTCCGGGGGGGGCCCTAGGGATACGCAGTATTTT. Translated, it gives CAISESGGGPRDTQYF.

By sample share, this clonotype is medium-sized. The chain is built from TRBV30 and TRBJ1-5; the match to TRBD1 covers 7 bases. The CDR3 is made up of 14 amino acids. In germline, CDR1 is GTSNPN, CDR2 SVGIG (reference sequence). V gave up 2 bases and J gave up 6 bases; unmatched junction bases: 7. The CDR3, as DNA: TGTGCCTGGAGTTCGGTGACAGGGTCTCAGCCCCAGCATTTT. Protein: CAWSSVTGSQPQHF.

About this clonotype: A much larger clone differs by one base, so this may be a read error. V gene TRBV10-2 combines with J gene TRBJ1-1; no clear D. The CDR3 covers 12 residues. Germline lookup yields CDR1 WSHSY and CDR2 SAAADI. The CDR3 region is CVTLESGVSAFF. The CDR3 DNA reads TGTGTCACCCTAGAATCCGGGGTATCAGCTTTCTTT.

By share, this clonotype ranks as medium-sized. CDR3 coding DNA: TGTGCCACCAGCAGATCTCCTTGGGGAGGCGAGCAGTACTTC. It is translated as CATSRSPWGGEQYF. The V call is TRBV15, the J call TRBJ2-7; TRBD2 is a possible D gene (6 bases). The CDR3 contains 14 residues. V lost 2 bases and J lost 6, with 14 bases in between. Germline lookup yields CDR1 LNHNV and CDR2 YYDKDF (reference sequence).

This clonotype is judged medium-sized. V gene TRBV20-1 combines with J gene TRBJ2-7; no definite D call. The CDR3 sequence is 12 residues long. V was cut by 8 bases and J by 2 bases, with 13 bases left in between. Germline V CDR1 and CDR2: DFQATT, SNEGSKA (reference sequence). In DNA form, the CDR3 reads TGCAGTCCCGAGTACCGGCCCTACGAGCAGTACTTC. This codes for CSPEYRPYEQYF.